The 25 T cell receptor beta chains presented below share a single source sample, sequenced in a study of T cell repertoires in cytomegalovirus infection (dated by TCRdb to between 2018 and 2020). The sample's treatment or condition, from its label and the paper: in vitro stimulation with specific CMV peptide epitopes to enrich CMV-specific T cells. No antigens are known for them. TCRdb records Illumina HiSeq 1500 as the sequencer. TCRdb reworked the public reads: Q25 trimming with fastp, MiXCR clone assembly, productive beta chains retained. Records with the same CDR3 protein are collapsed into one entry carrying the most frequent genes and DNA. Here the sample has about 310,000 distinct CDR3 sequences; about 25% occur a single time. The ten largest clones capture 13% of the sample. The material sequenced was cultured PBMCs, taken from culture after CMV antigen stimulation. These receptors all stem from a human donor in good health (CMV status not recorded). Some clones in this sample may be carry-over from other donors' samples.

The chain recombines TRBV6-2 or TRBV6-3 with TRBJ1-5, with D unresolved. CDR3 size: 13 residues. Germline-derived CDR1 and CDR2 are MNHEY and SVGEGT. V gave up 7 bases and J gave up 2 bases, with 9 bases separating them. CDR3 DNA: TGTGCCAGCAAGAGGGATGGCAATCAGCCCCAGCATTTT. The encoded protein is CASKRDGNQPQHF.

This clonotype was found many times. In DNA form, the CDR3 reads TGTGCCAGCAGCGTTTCCGGCCTCTACAATGAGCAGTTCTTC. This translates into CASSVSGLYNEQFF. This chain uses TRBV7-9 with TRBJ2-1, with D unresolved. The CDR3 loop spans 14 amino acids. Germline V gives CDR1 SEHNR, CDR2 FQNEAQ (reference sequence). The V and J ends lost 5 bases and 3 bases respectively, with 11 bases between them.

The chain has TRBV2 and TRBJ1-4; no definite D call. The CDR3 is 13 amino acids. Trimming cost V 3 bases and J 7 bases, with 9 bases left between them. Per the germline V gene, CDR1 is SNHLY and CDR2 is FYNNEI. DNA of the CDR3: TGTGCCAGCAGTGAGGAGCGGGGTGAAAAACTGTTTTTT. This sequence encodes CASSEERGEKLFF.

This clonotype was seen more than once but under ten times. The J gene is TRBJ1-5, the V gene TRBV27; TRBD1 is a possible D gene (5 bases). Looked up from germline, CDR1 is MNHEY and CDR2 is SMNVEV (reference sequence). The CDR3 is 14 residues long. The germline V and J ends were trimmed by 5 bases and 3 bases, with 11 bases remaining between them. Here the CDR3 reads CASSPRQINQPQHF. CDR3 nucleotides: TGTGCCAGCAGTCCGCGACAGATCAATCAGCCCCAGCATTTT.

This clonotype occurred many times. The chain employs TRBV7-3 and TRBJ1-2; D is possibly TRBD1 (6 bases). Germline V CDR1 and CDR2: SGHTA, FQGTGA. This CDR3 comprises 15 residues. Trimming took 5 bases from V and 4 from J, leaving 17 bases between them. CDR3 bases: TGTGCCAGCAGCCCGGACCCAGGGGATATCTATGGCTACACCTTC. Translated, it gives CASSPDPGDIYGYTF.

This clonotype has just one count. The chain has TRBV4-3 and TRBJ2-3; D is possibly TRBD1 or TRBD2 (5 bases each). CDR1 and CDR2 from the germline V gene are LGHNA and YSLEER. Trimming removed 1 base at V and 3 bases at J, with 8 bases between. The CDR3 totals 14 residues. CDR3 sequence: CASSQGGRTDTQYF. CDR3 coding DNA: TGCGCCAGCAGCCAAGGGGGGAGAACAGATACGCAGTATTTT.

This clonotype was seen more than once but under ten times. J is TRBJ2-1 and V is TRBV5-4; TRBD2 agrees at 8 bases. The trim removed 5 bases at V and 0 bases at J, leaving 10 bases unmatched. Germline CDR1 and CDR2: SGHNT and YYREEE (reference sequence). CDR3 length equals 17 residues. The CDR3 protein is CASSGGRAGDSYNEQFF. The DNA for the CDR3 is TGTGCCAGCAGTGGAGGTCGAGCGGGGGACTCCTACAATGAGCAGTTCTTC.

This clonotype was observed many times. The V call is TRBV7-2, the J call TRBJ1-2; D not certain. The CDR3 is 13 residues long. Trimming cost V 1 base and J 6 bases, with 9 bases left between them. CDR1 is SGHTA and CDR2 is FQGNSA in the germline V gene. CDR3 coding DNA: TGTGCCAGCAGCTTAGGTCAATGGGATGGCTACACCTTC. Its protein product is CASSLGQWDGYTF.

V usage is TRBV7-9 and J usage is TRBJ1-2; TRBD1 might be the D (5 bases). Per the germline V gene, CDR1 is SEHNR and CDR2 is FQNEAQ (reference sequence). This CDR3 spans 16 amino acids. Trimming pared 2 bases from V and 4 bases from J, leaving 17 bases between. DNA for the CDR3: TGTGCCAGCAGCTTACCAGGGTCGGGGGAGCTCTATGGCTACACCTTC. Translation: CASSLPGSGELYGYTF.

This clonotype was seen ten or more times. The V gene is TRBV7-2, the J gene TRBJ2-1; no clear D gene. The CDR3 is 16 residues long. Germline lookup yields CDR1 SGHTA and CDR2 FQGNSA. The V and J ends lost 1 base and 9 bases respectively, with 19 bases between them. CDR3 coding DNA: TGTGCCAGCAGCTTAGACGGCGGAAGGGTTACTATTGAGCAGTTCTTC. This translates into CASSLDGGRVTIEQFF.

This clonotype was found many times. V usage is TRBV7-9 and J usage is TRBJ2-3; TRBD2 matches at 7 bases. This CDR3 is built from 15 residues. Germline V gene sequence: CDR1 SEHNR, CDR2 FQNEAQ (reference sequence). Trimming took 10 bases from V and 0 from J; bases not matched to a gene: 10. DNA of the CDR3: TGTGCCACCACCGCGGGGAGGGGAAGCACAGATACGCAGTATTTT. Translating it yields CATTAGRGSTDTQYF. Looking up the rest from reference TRBV7-9 and TRBJ2-3 gives the full variable domain: DTGVSQNPRHKITKRGQNVTFRCDPISEHNRLYWYRQTLGQGPEFLTYFQNEAQLEKSRLLSDRFSAERPKGSFSTLEIQRTEQGDSAMYLCATTAGRGSTDTQYFGPGTRLTVL.

This clonotype was seen only a few times. This chain links TRBV19 with TRBJ1-1; a possible D gene is TRBD1 (6 bases). Germline V gene sequence: CDR1 LNHDA, CDR2 SQIVND (reference sequence). The CDR3 has 13 amino acids. V was shortened by 5 bases and J by 4 bases, with 11 bases between the two germline ends. CDR3 residues: CASSLDRSTEAFF. The DNA for the CDR3 is TGTGCCAGTAGTCTCGACAGGAGCACTGAAGCTTTCTTT.

This clonotype has just a few counts. The chain recombines TRBV2 with TRBJ1-5; D might be TRBD1 (5 bases). The V gene's germline CDR1 is SNHLY and CDR2 FYNNEI. With 4 bases removed from V and 2 bases from J, the gap between germline ends came to 15 bases. The CDR3 runs 16 residues. Here the CDR3 reads CASSAGQRGGNQPQHF. The DNA of the CDR3 is TGTGCCAGCAGTGCGGGGCAACGGGGCGGCAATCAGCCCCAGCATTTT.

V usage is TRBV27 and J usage is TRBJ2-7; 8 bases map to TRBD1. The CDR3 contains 14 residues. With V trimmed by 6 bases and J by 4 bases, 8 bases remained unmatched. CDR1 MNHEY and CDR2 SMNVEV come from the germline V gene (reference sequence). The CDR3 loop is CASRPQGASYEQYV. The CDR3 bases are TGTGCCAGCAGGCCGCAGGGGGCCTCGTACGAGCAGTACGTC.

V is TRBV6-6 and J is TRBJ2-7; D not certain. Germline V lookup: CDR1 MNHNY, CDR2 SVGAGI (reference sequence). V lost 10 bases and J 2 bases, leaving 15 bases between the germline ends. This CDR3 has 13 amino acids. CDR3 sequence: CATTLSNPYEQYF. CDR3 bases: TGTGCCACCACACTATCCAACCCCTACGAGCAGTACTTC.

The gene calls are TRBV12-3 or TRBV12-4 and TRBJ1-1; D not certain. CDR3 length: 13 amino acids. V was shortened by 6 bases and J by 6 bases, with 14 bases between the two germline ends. CDR3 sequence (DNA): TGTGCCAGCAGCCTTGGGTATGGGGCTGAAGCTTTCTTT. Encoded protein: CASSLGYGAEAFF.

The chain has TRBV19 and TRBJ2-3, with TRBD2 matching 7 bases. Trimming took 5 bases from V and 5 from J; bases not matched to a gene: 1. CDR3 length equals 12 residues. Germline V CDR1 and CDR2: LNHDA, SQIVND (reference sequence). CDR3: CASSLAEDTQYF. The CDR3 region has the DNA TGTGCCAGTAGTCTAGCGGAAGATACGCAGTATTTT.

This clonotype was picked up one time. V usage is TRBV7-2 and J usage is TRBJ2-1; no clear D. Trimming cost V 5 bases and J 6 bases, with 14 bases left between them. From germline, CDR1 is SGHTA and CDR2 FQGNSA. CDR3 length: 14 amino acids. DNA of the CDR3: TGTGCCAGCAGCATCGACCGGTTGGCCAATGAGCAGTTCTTC. Translation gives CASSIDRLANEQFF.

This clonotype appeared a few times. The rearrangement links TRBV6-5 to TRBJ2-3; D is undetermined. Looked up from germline, CDR1 is MNHEY and CDR2 is SVGAGI. The CDR3 sequence is 15 residues long. The ends were cut back, 0 bases at V and 4 bases at J, with 11 bases in the middle. This CDR3 reads CASSYSLGRPDTQYF. CDR3 DNA: TGTGCCAGCAGTTACTCGTTAGGTCGGCCAGATACGCAGTATTTT.

This clonotype was detected many times. CDR3 region: CASGELTKNIQYF. The CDR3 nucleotides read TGTGCCAGCGGGGAGTTGACTAAAAACATTCAGTACTTC. This chain connects TRBV6-5 to TRBJ2-4, with D maybe TRBD2 (5 bases). The CDR3 has 13 amino acids. The V end was cut by 8 bases, the J end by 4 bases, with 12 bases between. Germline V CDR1 and CDR2: MNHEY, SVGAGI.

This clonotype was seen only a few times. The chain carries TRBV12-3 or TRBV12-4 and TRBJ2-7; D may be TRBD1 or TRBD2 (5 bases each). V gave up 1 base and J gave up 3 bases, with 13 bases separating them. The CDR3 contains 15 residues. In nucleotides, the CDR3 is TGTGCCAGCAGTTTAGGGGACCCAGCGGTCTACGAGCAGTACGTC. Protein sequence: CASSLGDPAVYEQYV.

The rearrangement joins TRBV9 to TRBJ2-3, with TRBD2 matching 7 bases. Germline CDR1 SGDLS, CDR2 YYNGEE. Germline trimming cut 2 bases from V and 4 bases from J; bases unmatched to any gene: 10. This CDR3 comprises 16 residues. The CDR3 region has the DNA TGTGCCAGCAGCGTCTCGAGCGGGATAGGGCCAGATACGCAGTATTTT. Translated: CASSVSSGIGPDTQYF.

Regarding this clonotype: One end of the junction is discordant with germline, which a read error may explain. CDR3: CASSYLGELLNF. The CDR3 region has the DNA TGTGCCAGCAGTTACTTAGGAGAGCTCCTCAACTTC. This chain links TRBV6-2 or TRBV6-3 with TRBJ2-1; D ambiguous. Germline V gene data show CDR1 as MNHEY and CDR2 as SVGEGT. The CDR3 loop spans 12 amino acids.

This clonotype appeared a few times. The V call is TRBV10-3, the J call TRBJ1-1; D may be TRBD1 (5 bases). The germline V gene has CDR1 ENHRY and CDR2 SYGVKD. This CDR3 spans 14 amino acids. V was cut by 8 bases and J by 4 bases, with 17 bases left in between. This chain's CDR3 is CAIWGGIGGTEAFF. The CDR3 bases are TGTGCCATCTGGGGGGGGATTGGCGGCACTGAAGCTTTCTTT.

A word on this clonotype: A much larger clone differs by one base, so this may be a read error. This chain links TRBV7-2 with TRBJ2-1, with 9 nucleotides matching TRBD2. Germline V lookup: CDR1 SGHTA, CDR2 FQGNSA. CDR3 length equals 14 residues. The CDR3: CASSLVGIAGEWSF. The CDR3 DNA follows: TGTGCCAGCAGCTTGGTTGGGATAGCGGGAGAATGGTCCTTC.